The entry that follows covers one TCR beta chain sequence. Germline CDR1 and CDR2: SGHVS and FQNEAQ. The V and J ends lost 5 bases and 4 bases respectively, with 16 bases between them. This CDR3 spans 15 amino acids. The data were obtained in a study of T cell changes during pregnancy in multiple sclerosis. The assay was immunoSEQ multiplex PCR, and TCRdb's table has in-frame clones only and misses some. The repertoire holds roughly 99,000 clones, with 85% to 95% as singletons. This rearrangement joins TRBV7-8 to TRBJ2-3; tentative D call: TRBD2 (7 bases). This receptor was taken from a female donor in good health, enrolled as a control in a pregnancy study. The sequencing here drew on peripheral blood, taken in the third trimester of pregnancy. The DNA of the CDR3 is TGTGCCAGCAGCGCTTGGGGGGGCCAGGCAGATACGCAGTATTTT. Amino acid sequence: CASSAWGGQADTQYF.